The clone carrying this T cell receptor beta chain was picked up many times. TCRdb itself ran the RT-PCR reads through MiXCR, one entry per CDR3 protein. The table lists approximately 720,000 distinct CDR3 sequences, approximately 14% of them singletons. With 4 bases removed from V and 2 bases from J, the gap between germline ends came to 7 bases. CDR1 KGHDR and CDR2 SFDVKD come from the germline V gene. The CDR3 runs to 13 residues. This clonotype originated in a female donor in good health, serving as a healthy control. Sequencing was done on a sample of memory CD4+ T cells from blood. The V call is TRBV24-1, the J call TRBJ1-2, with D uncertain. For the CDR3, the DNA is TGTGCCACCAGTGACCCCGCCAACTATGGCTACACCTTC. Its protein product is CATSDPANYGYTF.